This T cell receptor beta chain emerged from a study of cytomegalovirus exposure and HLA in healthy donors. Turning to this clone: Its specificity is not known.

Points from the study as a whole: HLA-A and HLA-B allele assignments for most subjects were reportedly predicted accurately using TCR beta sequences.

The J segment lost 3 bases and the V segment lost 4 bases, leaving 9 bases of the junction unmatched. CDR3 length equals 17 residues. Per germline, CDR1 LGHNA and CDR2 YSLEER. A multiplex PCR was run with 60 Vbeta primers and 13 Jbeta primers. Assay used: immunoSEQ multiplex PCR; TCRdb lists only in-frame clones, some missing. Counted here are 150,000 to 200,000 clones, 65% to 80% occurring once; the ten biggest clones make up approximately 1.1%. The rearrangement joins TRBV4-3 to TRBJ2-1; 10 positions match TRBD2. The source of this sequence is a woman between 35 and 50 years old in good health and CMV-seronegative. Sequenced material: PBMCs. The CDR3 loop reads CASSLHGWTSGYNEQFF. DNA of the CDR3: TGCGCCAGCAGCCTCCACGGTTGGACTAGCGGCTACAATGAGCAGTTCTTC.